The clone carrying this TCR beta chain was detected a few times. Its matching antigen is unknown. Libraries were prepared by immunoSEQ multiplex PCR; TCRdb keeps only in-frame clonotypes and omits some of them. The sample lists roughly 80,000 clones, roughly 83% occurring once. This record comes from a study of radiation and T cells in renal cell carcinoma. Whole-study findings and limits: No pretreatment tumor biopsies were available for baseline clonotypes.

Time point in this sample: blood 4 weeks post-SBRT, at nephrectomy. Stated treatment: 15 Gy SBRT to primary tumor, nephrectomy 4 weeks later. Nephrectomy followed 15 Gy stereotactic body radiation by 4 weeks. After SBRT, blood was collected at 2 and 4 weeks, plus baseline. The patient's renal cell carcinoma had clear cell pathology. With 4 bases clipped from V and 2 bases from J, the junction kept 5 bases outside the gene matches. The CDR3 is made up of 14 amino acids. CDR1 and CDR2 from the germline V gene are SGHRS and YFSETQ. V is TRBV5-1 and J is TRBJ2-7, with 8 nucleotides matching TRBD1. Sequencing used blood, obtained from a patient whose treatment included radiotherapy and nephrectomy. This sequence was found in a woman aged 55-69 years with renal cell carcinoma. This CDR3 reads CASSPGQAPYEQYF. The CDR3 region has the DNA TGCGCCAGCAGCCCGGGACAGGCCCCCTACGAGCAGTACTTC.